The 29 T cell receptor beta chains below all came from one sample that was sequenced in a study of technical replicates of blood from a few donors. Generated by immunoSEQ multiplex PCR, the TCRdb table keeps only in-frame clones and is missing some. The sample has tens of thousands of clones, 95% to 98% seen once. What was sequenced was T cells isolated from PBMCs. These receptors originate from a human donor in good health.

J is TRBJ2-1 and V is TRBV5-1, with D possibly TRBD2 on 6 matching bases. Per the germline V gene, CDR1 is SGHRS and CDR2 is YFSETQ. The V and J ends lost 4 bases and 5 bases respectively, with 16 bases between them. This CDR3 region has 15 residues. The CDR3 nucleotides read TGCGCCAGCAGCGCCCTCAGCGGAGGGAACAATGAGCAGTTCTTC. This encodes CASSALSGGNNEQFF.

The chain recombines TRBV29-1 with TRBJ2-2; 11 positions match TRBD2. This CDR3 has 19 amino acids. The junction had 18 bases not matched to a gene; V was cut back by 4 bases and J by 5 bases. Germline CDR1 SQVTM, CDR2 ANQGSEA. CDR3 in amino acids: CSVVWATLAGGPRTGELFF. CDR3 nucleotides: TGCAGCGTTGTCTGGGCCACTTTAGCGGGGGGGCCGCGAACCGGGGAGCTGTTTTTT.

Written as DNA, the CDR3 is TGTGCCACTCAATTGGCGGGCATGAACACTGAAGCTTTCTTT. Residues: CATQLAGMNTEAFF. This rearrangement joins TRBV11-3 to TRBJ1-1; D unresolved. This CDR3 is built from 14 residues. V was shortened by 10 bases and J by 0 bases, with 15 bases between the two germline ends. Germline CDR1 is SGHNT and CDR2 is YENEEA. Using reference TRBV11-3 and TRBJ1-1 for the parts outside the CDR3, the full variable domain is EAGVVQSPRYKIIEKKQPVAFWCNPISGHNTLYWYLQNLGQGPELLIRYENEEAVDDSQLPKDRFSAERLKGVDSTLKIQPAELGDSAVYLCATQLAGMNTEAFFGQGTRLTVV.

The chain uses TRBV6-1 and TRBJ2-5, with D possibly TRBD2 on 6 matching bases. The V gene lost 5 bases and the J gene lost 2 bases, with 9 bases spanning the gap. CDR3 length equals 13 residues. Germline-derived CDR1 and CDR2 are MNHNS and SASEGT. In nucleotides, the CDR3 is TGTGCCAGCAGTTGGACTATTCAAGAGACCCAGTACTTC. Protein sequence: CASSWTIQETQYF.

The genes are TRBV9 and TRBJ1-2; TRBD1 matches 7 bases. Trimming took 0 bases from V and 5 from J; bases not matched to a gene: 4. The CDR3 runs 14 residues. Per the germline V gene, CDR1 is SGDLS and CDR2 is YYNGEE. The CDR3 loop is CASSVGGTEYGYTF. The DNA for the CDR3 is TGTGCCAGCAGCGTAGGGGGGACAGAGTATGGCTACACCTTC.

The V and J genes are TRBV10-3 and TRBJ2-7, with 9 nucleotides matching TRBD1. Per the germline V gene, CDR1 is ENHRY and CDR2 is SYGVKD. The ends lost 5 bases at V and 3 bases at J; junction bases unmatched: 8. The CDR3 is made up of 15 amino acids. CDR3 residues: CAISINRDRDYEQYF. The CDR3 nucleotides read TGTGCCATCAGTATAAACCGGGACAGGGACTACGAGCAGTACTTC.

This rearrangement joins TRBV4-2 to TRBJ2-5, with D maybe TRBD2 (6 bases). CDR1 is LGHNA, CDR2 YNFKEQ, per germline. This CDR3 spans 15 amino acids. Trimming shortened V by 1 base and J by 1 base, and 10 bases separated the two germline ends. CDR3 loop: CASSQAGTFQETQYF. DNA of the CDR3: TGTGCCAGCAGCCAAGCGGGGACTTTCCAAGAGACCCAGTACTTC.

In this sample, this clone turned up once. The CDR3 nucleotides read TGTGCCAGCAGTATTGGAGGGGACAGGGGAGAAAACATTCAGTACTTC. Its protein is CASSIGGDRGENIQYF. J is TRBJ2-4 and V is TRBV28, with 10 bases that match TRBD1. The CDR3 runs to 16 residues. In germline, CDR1 is MDHEN, CDR2 SYDVKM. The V segment lost 5 bases and the J segment 5 bases; nucleotides outside the gene matches: 9.

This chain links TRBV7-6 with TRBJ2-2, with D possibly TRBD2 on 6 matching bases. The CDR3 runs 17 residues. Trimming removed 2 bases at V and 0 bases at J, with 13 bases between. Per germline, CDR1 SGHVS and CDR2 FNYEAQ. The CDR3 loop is CASSLPKAGTNTGELFF. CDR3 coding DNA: TGTGCCAGCAGCTTACCCAAAGCGGGCACGAACACCGGGGAGCTGTTTTTT.

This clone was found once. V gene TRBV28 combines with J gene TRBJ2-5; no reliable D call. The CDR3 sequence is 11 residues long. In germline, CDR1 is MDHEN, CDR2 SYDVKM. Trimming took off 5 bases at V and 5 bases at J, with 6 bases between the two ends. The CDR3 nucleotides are TGTGCCAGCAGTGCACTGGAGACCCAGTACTTC. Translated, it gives CASSALETQYF.

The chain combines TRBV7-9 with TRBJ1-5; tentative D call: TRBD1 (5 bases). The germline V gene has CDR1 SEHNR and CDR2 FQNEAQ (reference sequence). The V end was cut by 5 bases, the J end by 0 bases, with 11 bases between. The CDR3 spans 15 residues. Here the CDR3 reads CASSPDRYSNQPQHF. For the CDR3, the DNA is TGTGCCAGCAGCCCAGACAGATATAGCAATCAGCCCCAGCATTTT.

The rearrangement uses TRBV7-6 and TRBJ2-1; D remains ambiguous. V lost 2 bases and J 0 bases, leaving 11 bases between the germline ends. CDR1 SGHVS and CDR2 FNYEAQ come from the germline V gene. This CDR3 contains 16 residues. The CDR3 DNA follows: TGTGCCAGCAGCTTAAATTCGGCTAGCTCCTACAATGAGCAGTTCTTC. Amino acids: CASSLNSASSYNEQFF.

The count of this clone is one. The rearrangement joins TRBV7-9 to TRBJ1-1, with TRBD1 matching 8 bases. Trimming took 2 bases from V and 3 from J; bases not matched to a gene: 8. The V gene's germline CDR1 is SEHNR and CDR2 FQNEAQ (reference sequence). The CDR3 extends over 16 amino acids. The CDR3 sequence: CASSLTGGAGDTEAFF. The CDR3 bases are TGTGCCAGCAGCTTAACAGGGGGGGCAGGGGACACTGAAGCTTTCTTT.

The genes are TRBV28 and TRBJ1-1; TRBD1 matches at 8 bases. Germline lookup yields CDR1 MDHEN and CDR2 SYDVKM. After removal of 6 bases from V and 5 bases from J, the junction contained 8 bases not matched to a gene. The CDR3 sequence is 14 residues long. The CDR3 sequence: CASRLQGGETEAFF. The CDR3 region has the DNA TGTGCCAGCAGACTACAGGGGGGAGAGACTGAAGCTTTCTTT.

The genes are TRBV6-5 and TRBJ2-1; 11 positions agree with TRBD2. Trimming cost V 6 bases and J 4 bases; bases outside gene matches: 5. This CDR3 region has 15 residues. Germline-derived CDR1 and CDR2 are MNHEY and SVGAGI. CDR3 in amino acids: CASSAIAGGYNEQFF. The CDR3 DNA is TGTGCCAGCAGCGCGATAGCGGGGGGGTACAATGAGCAGTTCTTC.

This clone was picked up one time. The CDR3 sequence is CSARSGYEQYF. As DNA, the CDR3 is TGCAGTGCTAGGAGCGGCTACGAGCAGTACTTC. The V call is TRBV20-1, the J call TRBJ2-7; D possibly corresponds to TRBD2 (5 bases). The CDR3 is made up of 11 amino acids. V was clipped by 3 bases and J by 3 bases, with 6 bases between them. Germline values: CDR1 DFQATT, CDR2 SNEGSKA (reference sequence).

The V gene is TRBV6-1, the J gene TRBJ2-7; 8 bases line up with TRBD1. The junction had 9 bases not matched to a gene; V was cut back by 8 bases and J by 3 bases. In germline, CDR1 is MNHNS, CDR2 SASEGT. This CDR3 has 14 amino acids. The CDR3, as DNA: TGTGCCAGCGGTTCAGGACAGGGCTACTACGAGCAGTACTTC. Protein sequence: CASGSGQGYYEQYF.

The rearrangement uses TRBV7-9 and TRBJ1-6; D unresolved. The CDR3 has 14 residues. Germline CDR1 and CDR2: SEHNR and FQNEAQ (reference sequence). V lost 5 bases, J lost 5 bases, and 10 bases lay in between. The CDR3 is CASSPTSHNSPLHF. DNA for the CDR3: TGTGCCAGCAGCCCCACCAGTCATAATTCACCCCTCCACTTT.

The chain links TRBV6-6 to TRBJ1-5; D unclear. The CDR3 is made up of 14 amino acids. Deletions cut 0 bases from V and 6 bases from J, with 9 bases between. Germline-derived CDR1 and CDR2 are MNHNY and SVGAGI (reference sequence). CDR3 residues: CASSYSGLSQPQHF. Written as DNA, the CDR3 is TGTGCCAGCAGTTACTCGGGCCTCAGTCAGCCCCAGCATTTT.

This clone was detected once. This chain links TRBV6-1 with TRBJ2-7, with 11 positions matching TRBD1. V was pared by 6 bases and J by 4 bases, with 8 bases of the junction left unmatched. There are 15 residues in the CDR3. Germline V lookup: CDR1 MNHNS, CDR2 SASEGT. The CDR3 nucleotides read TGTGCCAGCAGGCACTCCGGGACAGGGGGGTACGAGCAGTACTTC. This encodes CASRHSGTGGYEQYF.

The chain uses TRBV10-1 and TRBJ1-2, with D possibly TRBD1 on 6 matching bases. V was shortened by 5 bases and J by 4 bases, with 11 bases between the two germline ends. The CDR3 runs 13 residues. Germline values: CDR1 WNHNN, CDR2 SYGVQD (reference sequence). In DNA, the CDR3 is TGCGCCAGCAGTAATGTACAGGGCTATGGCTACACCTTC. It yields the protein CASSNVQGYGYTF.

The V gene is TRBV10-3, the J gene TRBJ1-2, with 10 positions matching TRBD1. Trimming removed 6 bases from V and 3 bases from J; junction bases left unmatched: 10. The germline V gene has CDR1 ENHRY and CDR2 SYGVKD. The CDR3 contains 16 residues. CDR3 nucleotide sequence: TGTGCCATCAGCCGGGACAGGGGCAGCGGGGACTATGGCTACACCTTC. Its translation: CAISRDRGSGDYGYTF.

CDR3 sequence: CASSLSGSSYEQYF. CDR3 DNA sequence: TGTGCCAGCAGCTTGAGCGGGAGTTCCTACGAGCAGTACTTC. The rearrangement links TRBV5-6 to TRBJ2-7, with 8 bases matching TRBD2. Trimming at V came to 1 base and at J to 1 base, leaving 1 base not matched to a gene. The CDR3 consists of 14 residues. Germline CDR1 is SGHDT and CDR2 is YYEEEE.

The chain's CDR3 is CSVGEKGYTF. The CDR3 DNA sequence: TGCAGCGTTGGGGAGAAAGGCTACACCTTC. V gene TRBV29-1 combines with J gene TRBJ1-2; D not resolved. The CDR3 contains 10 residues. Germline lookup yields CDR1 SQVTM and CDR2 ANQGSEA. Trimming took off 4 bases at V and 8 bases at J, with 8 bases between the two ends.

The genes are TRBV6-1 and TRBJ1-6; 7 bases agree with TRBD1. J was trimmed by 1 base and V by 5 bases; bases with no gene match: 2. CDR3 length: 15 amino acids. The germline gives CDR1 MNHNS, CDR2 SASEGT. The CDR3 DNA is TGTGCCAGCAGTACAGGGGTTTCCTATAATTCACCCCTCCACTTT. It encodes CASSTGVSYNSPLHF.

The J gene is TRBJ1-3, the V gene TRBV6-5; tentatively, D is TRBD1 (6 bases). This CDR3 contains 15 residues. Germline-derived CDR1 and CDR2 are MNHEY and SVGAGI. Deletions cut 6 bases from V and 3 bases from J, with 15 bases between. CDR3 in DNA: TGTGCCAGCAGCATACAGGGACCCGGTGGAAACACCATATATTTT. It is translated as CASSIQGPGGNTIYF.

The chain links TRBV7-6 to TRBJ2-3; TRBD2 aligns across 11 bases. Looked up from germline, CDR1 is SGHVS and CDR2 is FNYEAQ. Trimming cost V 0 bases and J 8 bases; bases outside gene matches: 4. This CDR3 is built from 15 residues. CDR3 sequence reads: CASSLALAGGGTQYF. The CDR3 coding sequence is TGTGCCAGCAGCTTAGCGCTAGCGGGGGGCGGTACGCAGTATTTT.

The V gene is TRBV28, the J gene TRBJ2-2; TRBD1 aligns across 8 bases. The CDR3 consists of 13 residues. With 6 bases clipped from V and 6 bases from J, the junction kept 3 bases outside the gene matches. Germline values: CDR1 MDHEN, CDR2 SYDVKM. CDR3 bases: TGTGCCAGCAGGGAACAGGGGGCCGGGGAGCTGTTTTTT. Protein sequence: CASREQGAGELFF.

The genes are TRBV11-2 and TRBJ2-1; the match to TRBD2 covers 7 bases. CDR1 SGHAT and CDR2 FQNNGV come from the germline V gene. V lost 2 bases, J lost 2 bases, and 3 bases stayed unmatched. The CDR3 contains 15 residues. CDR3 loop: CASSLSGNPYNEQFF. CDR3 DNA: TGTGCCAGCAGCTTAAGCGGGAACCCCTACAATGAGCAGTTCTTC.